One and the same sample provided the 16 T cell receptor beta chains below, sequenced in a study of blood T cell repertoires in COVID-19. Repertoires were generated with immunoSEQ multiplex PCR, while TCRdb's copy carries only in-frame clones and drops some. The table lists 180,000 or so clones, around 87% of them singletons, with 2% to 3% in the top ten. The sample taken for sequencing was peripheral blood. These receptors were collected from a man aged 35-49 years with active or convalescent COVID-19.

The count of this clone is one. The chain is built from TRBV29-1 and TRBJ1-1, with D maybe TRBD1 (6 bases). Germline V CDR1 and CDR2: SQVTM, ANQGSEA. The V and J ends lost 7 bases and 9 bases respectively, with 15 bases between them. This CDR3 is 11 amino acids long. Here the CDR3 reads CSAVPTGKAFF. The CDR3 DNA follows: TGCAGCGCCGTACCCACAGGGAAAGCTTTCTTT. The entire variable domain, with the rest obtained from reference TRBV29-1 and TRBJ1-1, is as follows: SAVISQKPSRDICQRGTSLTIQCQVDSQVTMMFWYRQQPGQSLTLIATANQGSEATYESGFVIDKFPISRPNLTFSTLTVSNMSPEDSSIYLCSAVPTGKAFFGQGTRLTVV.

The chain has TRBV4-3 and TRBJ1-2; tentatively, D is TRBD1 (6 bases). V lost 1 base and J lost 4, with 13 bases in between. This CDR3 is 15 amino acids long. The germline V gene has CDR1 LGHNA and CDR2 YSLEER. The CDR3 coding sequence is TGCGCCAGCAGCCAAGTGACAGGAGGAATCTATGGCTACACCTTC. The encoded protein is CASSQVTGGIYGYTF.

The J gene is TRBJ1-5, the V gene TRBV24-1, with D perhaps matching TRBD1 (5 bases). Trimming stripped 6 bases from V and 4 bases from J, with 6 bases between. This CDR3 region has 12 residues. From germline, CDR1 is KGHDR and CDR2 SFDVKD. DNA of the CDR3: TGTGCCACCAGTTCAGGGAATCAGCCCCAGCATTTT. The encoded protein is CATSSGNQPQHF.

V usage is TRBV5-1 and J usage is TRBJ1-6; 8 bases agree with TRBD1. V trimming: 4 bases; J trimming: 7 bases; junction bases outside the gene matches: 4. The CDR3 extends over 14 amino acids. The germline CDR1 and CDR2 sequences are SGHRS and YFSETQ. CDR3 nucleotides: TGCGCCAGCAGCCCCAGGGGGCACAATTCACCCCTCCACTTT. It encodes CASSPRGHNSPLHF. Using reference TRBV5-1 and TRBJ1-6 for the parts outside the CDR3, the full variable domain is KAGVTQTPRYLIKTRGQQVTLSCSPISGHRSVSWYQQTPGQGLQFLFEYFSETQRNKGNFPGRFSGRQFSNSRSEMNVSTLELGDSALYLCASSPRGHNSPLHFGNGTRLTVT.

This sequence joins TRBV29-1 and TRBJ1-1; D is unclear. V dropped 3 bases and J dropped 4 bases, with 12 bases sitting between them. CDR3 size: 13 residues. Germline CDR1 and CDR2: SQVTM and ANQGSEA. This chain's CDR3 is CSVETGESTEAFF. CDR3 sequence (DNA): TGCAGCGTTGAGACCGGGGAGAGCACTGAAGCTTTCTTT.

This chain connects TRBV7-6 to TRBJ2-7; 7 positions match TRBD1. Unmatched junction bases numbered 4, after V lost 4 bases and J lost 4 bases. Germline V gene sequence: CDR1 SGHVS, CDR2 FNYEAQ. This CDR3 has 13 residues. CDR3 in DNA: TGTGCCAGCAGCTCAACGACAGGGTACGAGCAGTACTTC. Amino acids: CASSSTTGYEQYF. Combining the CDR3 with reference TRBV7-6 and TRBJ2-7 gives the whole variable domain GAGVSQSPRYKVTKRGQDVALRCDPISGHVSLYWYRQALGQGPEFLTYFNYEAQQDKSGLPNDRFSAERPEGSISTLTIQRTEQRDSAMYRCASSSTTGYEQYFGPGTRLTVT.

J is TRBJ2-7 and V is TRBV15, with 10 positions matching TRBD2. Germline values: CDR1 LNHNV, CDR2 YYDKDF (reference sequence). V shed 5 bases and J 4 bases; nucleotides not matched to a gene: 20. The length of the CDR3 is 19 residues. This chain's CDR3 is CATSSFQGKGLARTYEQYF. CDR3 coding DNA: TGTGCCACCAGCTCCTTCCAGGGTAAGGGACTAGCGAGAACATACGAGCAGTACTTC. The full variable domain, its missing parts supplied by reference TRBV15 and TRBJ2-7, is DAMVIQNPRYQVTQFGKPVTLSCSQTLNHNVMYWYQQKSSQAPKLLFHYYDKDFNNEADTPDNFQSRRPNTSFCFLDIRSPGLGDTAMYLCATSSFQGKGLARTYEQYFGPGTRLTVT.

The chain employs TRBV7-2 and TRBJ1-2; 10 positions agree with TRBD1. Per germline, CDR1 SGHTA and CDR2 FQGNSA. The CDR3 loop spans 14 amino acids. J gave up 6 bases and V 6 bases, and 7 bases lay outside the gene matches. CDR3 coding DNA: TGTGCCAGCAGTTCGGGACAGGGGAGGAATGGCTACACCTTC. Translating gives CASSSGQGRNGYTF.

This chain uses TRBV5-1 with TRBJ1-1; weak D call: TRBD1 (6 bases). The germline CDR1 and CDR2 sequences are SGHRS and YFSETQ. V was shortened by 4 bases and J by 0 bases, with 10 bases between the two germline ends. This CDR3 has 14 residues. CDR3: CASSRGQMNTEAFF. In DNA form, the CDR3 reads TGCGCCAGCAGCAGGGGACAAATGAACACTGAAGCTTTCTTT.

The rearrangement uses TRBV6-5 and TRBJ1-2; possible D gene TRBD1, 6 bases. The CDR3 covers 14 residues. Germline V lookup: CDR1 MNHEY, CDR2 SVGAGI. V lost 7 bases to trimming and J lost 3 bases, with 15 bases between them. For the CDR3, the DNA is TGTGCCAGCAAATTAGGGGGTTCTGACTATGGCTACACCTTC. Encoded protein: CASKLGGSDYGYTF.

The chain links TRBV27 to TRBJ1-2; TRBD1 matches at 8 bases. Germline V gives CDR1 MNHEY, CDR2 SMNVEV (reference sequence). Unmatched junction bases numbered 4, after V lost 1 base and J lost 6 bases. CDR3 length equals 14 residues. CDR3 amino acids: CASSLLGQANGYTF. Here the CDR3 DNA reads TGTGCCAGCAGTTTATTGGGACAGGCAAATGGCTACACCTTC.

V is TRBV4-3 and J is TRBJ2-7; no firm D call. In germline, CDR1 is LGHNA, CDR2 YSLEER. CDR3 length: 14 residues. V lost 0 bases and J 3 bases, leaving 9 bases between the germline ends. The CDR3, as DNA: TGCGCCAGCAGCCAAGATTGGGCAGGCTACGAGCAGTACTTC. This encodes CASSQDWAGYEQYF.

J is TRBJ2-5 and V is TRBV2; 11 bases match TRBD2. The CDR3 extends over 17 amino acids. The V gene's germline CDR1 is SNHLY and CDR2 FYNNEI. V shed 4 bases, J shed 4 bases, and the junction held 11 bases outside the gene matches. CDR3 DNA: TGTGCCAGCAGTGGCCTAGCGGGGGGCCTTGTAAGAGAGACCCAGTACTTC. Translated: CASSGLAGGLVRETQYF.

This sequence joins TRBV28 and TRBJ1-6; D call uncertain. Germline CDR1 reads MDHEN; CDR2 reads SYDVKM. Deletions cut 3 bases from V and 9 bases from J, with 12 bases between. CDR3 size: 14 residues. In DNA, the CDR3 is TGTGCCAGCAGTTTCCAGGCTCTGGGTTCACCCCTCCACTTT. It encodes CASSFQALGSPLHF.

The chain has TRBV6-5 and TRBJ2-1; 9 positions agree with TRBD2. Germline CDR1 is MNHEY and CDR2 is SVGAGI. CDR3 length: 14 residues. Germline trimming cut 2 bases from V and 10 bases from J; bases unmatched to any gene: 6. CDR3 sequence reads: CASSYSSGGTEQFF. The CDR3 DNA reads as TGTGCCAGCAGTTACAGCAGCGGGGGGACGGAGCAGTTCTTC.

V and J are TRBV5-1 and TRBJ1-1; a possible D gene is TRBD1 (6 bases). V lost 0 bases, J lost 7 bases, and 10 bases lay in between. The CDR3 length is 13 residues. Per the germline V gene, CDR1 is SGHRS and CDR2 is YFSETQ. In DNA form, the CDR3 reads TGCGCCAGCAGCTTGGCAGGGGCCGGTGAAGCTTTCTTT. Its translation: CASSLAGAGEAFF.